This T cell receptor (beta chain) was recovered during a study of cytomegalovirus exposure and HLA in healthy donors. The PCR was carried out with 60 Vbeta primers and 13 Jbeta primers. Data came from immunoSEQ multiplex PCR; TCRdb stores just in-frame clones and leaves some out. The table has more than 150,000 clones, roughly 78% seen once; the top ten hold about 2.1%. Concerning this clone: Its antigen is not known.

V was clipped by 0 bases and J by 2 bases; unmatched bases: 7. The CDR3 sequence is 17 residues long. CDR1 and CDR2 (germline): SGHRS, YFSETQ. Whole-study findings and limits: There were several of the most significant clusters that appeared linked to common viral pathogens in a later analysis.

V gene TRBV5-1 combines with J gene TRBJ2-5; TRBD2 agrees at 10 bases. The source of this sequence is a woman aged 25 to 39 in good health and CMV-seronegative. The sample comprised PBMCs. CDR3 bases: TGCGCCAGCAGCTTGGTGGTAGCGGGGGGTCTACAAGAGACCCAGTACTTC. Protein sequence: CASSLVVAGGLQETQYF.